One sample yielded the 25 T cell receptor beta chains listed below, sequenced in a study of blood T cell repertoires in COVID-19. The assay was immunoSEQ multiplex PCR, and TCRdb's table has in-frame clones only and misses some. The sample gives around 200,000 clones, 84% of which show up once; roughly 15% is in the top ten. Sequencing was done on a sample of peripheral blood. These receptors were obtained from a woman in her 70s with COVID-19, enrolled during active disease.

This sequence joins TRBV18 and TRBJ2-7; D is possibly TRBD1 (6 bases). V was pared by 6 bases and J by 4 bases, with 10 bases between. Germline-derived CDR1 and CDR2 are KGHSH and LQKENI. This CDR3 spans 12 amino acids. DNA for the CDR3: TGTGCCAGCTCCGGACAGCCATACGAGCAGTACGTC. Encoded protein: CASSGQPYEQYV.

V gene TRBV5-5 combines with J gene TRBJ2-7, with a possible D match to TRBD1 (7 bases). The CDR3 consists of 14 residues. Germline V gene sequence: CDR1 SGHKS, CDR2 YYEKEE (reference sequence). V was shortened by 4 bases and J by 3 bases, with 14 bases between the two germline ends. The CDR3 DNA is TGTGCCAGCAGCAAGGGGACAGCGGGCTACGAGCAGTACTTC. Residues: CASSKGTAGYEQYF. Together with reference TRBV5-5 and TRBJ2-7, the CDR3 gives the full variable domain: DAGVTQSPTHLIKTRGQQVTLRCSPISGHKSVSWYQQVLGQGPQFIFQYYEKEERGRGNFPDRFSARQFPNYSSELNVNALLLGDSALYLCASSKGTAGYEQYFGPGTRLTVT.

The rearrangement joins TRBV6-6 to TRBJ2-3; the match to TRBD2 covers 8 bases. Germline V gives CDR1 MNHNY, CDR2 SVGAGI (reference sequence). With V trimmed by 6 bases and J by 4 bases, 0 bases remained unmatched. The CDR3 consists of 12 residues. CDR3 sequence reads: CASSGGADTQYF. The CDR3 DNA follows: TGTGCCAGCAGCGGGGGGGCAGATACGCAGTATTTT.

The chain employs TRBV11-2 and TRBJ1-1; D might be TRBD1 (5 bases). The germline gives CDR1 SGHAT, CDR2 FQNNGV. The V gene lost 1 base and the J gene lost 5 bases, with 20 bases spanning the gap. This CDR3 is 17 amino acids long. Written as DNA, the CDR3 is TGTGCCAGCAGCTTAGTTCCCCGGGCAGGGTGGGGAACTGAAGCTTTCTTT. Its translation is CASSLVPRAGWGTEAFF.

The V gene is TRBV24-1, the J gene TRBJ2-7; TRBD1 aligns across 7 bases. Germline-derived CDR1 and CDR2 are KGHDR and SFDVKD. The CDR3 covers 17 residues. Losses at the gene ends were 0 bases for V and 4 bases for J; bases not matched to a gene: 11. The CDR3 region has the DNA TGTGCCACCAGTGATTTGGCCCCCGGGACAGCCTTTTACGAGCAGTACTTC. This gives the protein CATSDLAPGTAFYEQYF.

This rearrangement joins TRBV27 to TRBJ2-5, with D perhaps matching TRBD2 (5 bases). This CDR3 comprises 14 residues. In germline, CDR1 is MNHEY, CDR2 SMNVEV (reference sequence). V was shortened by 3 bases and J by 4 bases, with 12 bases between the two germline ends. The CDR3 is CASSFSGIPETQYF. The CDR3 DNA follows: TGTGCCAGCAGTTTCTCCGGGATCCCAGAGACCCAGTACTTC.

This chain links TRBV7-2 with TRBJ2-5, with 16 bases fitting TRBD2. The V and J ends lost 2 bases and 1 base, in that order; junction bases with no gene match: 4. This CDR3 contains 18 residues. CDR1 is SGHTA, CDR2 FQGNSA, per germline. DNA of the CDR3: TGTGCCAGCAGCTTATCGGGACTAGCGGGAGGGGGCCAAGAGACCCAGTACTTC. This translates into CASSLSGLAGGGQETQYF.

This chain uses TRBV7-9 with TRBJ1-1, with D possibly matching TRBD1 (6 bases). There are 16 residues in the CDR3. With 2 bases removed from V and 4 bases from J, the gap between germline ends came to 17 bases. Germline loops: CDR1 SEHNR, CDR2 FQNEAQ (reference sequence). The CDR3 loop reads CASSLRAGAGTTEAFF. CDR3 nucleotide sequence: TGTGCCAGCAGCTTAAGGGCAGGGGCGGGTACCACTGAAGCTTTCTTT.

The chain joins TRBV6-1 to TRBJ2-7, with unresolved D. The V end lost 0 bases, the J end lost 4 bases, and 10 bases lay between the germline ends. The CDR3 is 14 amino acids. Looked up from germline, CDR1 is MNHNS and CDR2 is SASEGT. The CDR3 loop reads CASSEARVGYEQYV. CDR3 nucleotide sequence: TGTGCCAGCAGTGAAGCCCGGGTGGGTTACGAGCAGTACGTC.

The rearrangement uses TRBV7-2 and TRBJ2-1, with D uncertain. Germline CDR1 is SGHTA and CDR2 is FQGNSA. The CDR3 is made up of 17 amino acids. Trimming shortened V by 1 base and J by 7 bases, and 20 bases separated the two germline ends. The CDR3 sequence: CASSLDPTRIRSNEQFF. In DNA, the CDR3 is TGTGCCAGCAGCTTAGATCCGACGAGGATCCGAAGTAATGAGCAGTTCTTC.

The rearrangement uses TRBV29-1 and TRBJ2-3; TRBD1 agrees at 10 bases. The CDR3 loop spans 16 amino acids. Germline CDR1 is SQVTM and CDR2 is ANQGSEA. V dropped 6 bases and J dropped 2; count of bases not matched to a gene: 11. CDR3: CSVDRRDRGHTDTQYF. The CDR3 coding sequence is TGCAGCGTAGACCGGCGGGACAGGGGTCACACAGATACGCAGTATTTT.

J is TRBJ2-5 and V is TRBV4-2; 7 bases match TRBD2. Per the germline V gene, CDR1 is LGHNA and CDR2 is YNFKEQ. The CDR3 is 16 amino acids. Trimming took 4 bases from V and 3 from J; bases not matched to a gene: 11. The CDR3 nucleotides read TGTGCCAGCAGCCTCCCGGGTGGGGGGGGAAAAGAGACCCAGTACTTC. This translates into CASSLPGGGGKETQYF.

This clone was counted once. Here the CDR3 reads CASSQTAGSSYNEQFF. CDR3 in DNA: TGTGCCAGCAGCCAAACAGCGGGGAGCTCCTACAATGAGCAGTTCTTC. The chain links TRBV14 to TRBJ2-1; 7 nucleotides agree with TRBD2. The CDR3 is made up of 16 amino acids. V was clipped by 2 bases and J by 0 bases; unmatched bases: 4. Germline V gene sequence: CDR1 SGHDN, CDR2 FVKESK.

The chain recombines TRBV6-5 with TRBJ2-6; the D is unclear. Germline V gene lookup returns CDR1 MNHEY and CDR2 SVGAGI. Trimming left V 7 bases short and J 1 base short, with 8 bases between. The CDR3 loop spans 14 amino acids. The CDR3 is CASTKASGANVLTF. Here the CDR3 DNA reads TGTGCCAGCACAAAAGCTTCTGGGGCCAACGTCCTGACTTTC.

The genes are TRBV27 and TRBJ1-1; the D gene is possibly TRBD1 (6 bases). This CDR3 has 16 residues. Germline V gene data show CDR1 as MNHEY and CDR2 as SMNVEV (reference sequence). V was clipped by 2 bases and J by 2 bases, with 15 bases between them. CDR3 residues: CASSLKSGDRNTEAFF. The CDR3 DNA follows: TGTGCCAGCAGTTTAAAGTCAGGGGACCGAAACACTGAAGCTTTCTTT.

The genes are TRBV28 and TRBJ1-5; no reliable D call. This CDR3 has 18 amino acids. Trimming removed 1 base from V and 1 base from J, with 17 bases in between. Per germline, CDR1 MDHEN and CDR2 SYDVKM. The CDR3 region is CASSLFEAKQKSNQPQHF. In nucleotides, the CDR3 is TGTGCCAGCAGTTTATTCGAGGCGAAGCAGAAGAGCAATCAGCCCCAGCATTTT.

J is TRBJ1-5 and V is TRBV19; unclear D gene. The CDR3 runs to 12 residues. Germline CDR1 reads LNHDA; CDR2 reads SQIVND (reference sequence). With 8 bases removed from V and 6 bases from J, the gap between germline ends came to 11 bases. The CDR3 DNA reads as TGTGCCAGTTGGGGAGGTAGTCAGCCCCAGCATTTT. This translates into CASWGGSQPQHF.

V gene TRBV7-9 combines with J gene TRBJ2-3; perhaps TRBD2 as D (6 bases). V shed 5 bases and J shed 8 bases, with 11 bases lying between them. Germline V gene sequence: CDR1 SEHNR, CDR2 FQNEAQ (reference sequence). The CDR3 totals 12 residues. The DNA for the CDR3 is TGTGCCAGCAGCGGGGGGACTGGTACGCAGTATTTT. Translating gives CASSGGTGTQYF.

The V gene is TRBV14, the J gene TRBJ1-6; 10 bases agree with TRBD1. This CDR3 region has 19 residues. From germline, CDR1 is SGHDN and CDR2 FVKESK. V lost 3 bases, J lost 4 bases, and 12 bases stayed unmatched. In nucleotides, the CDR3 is TGTGCCAGCAGCCAGCGGACAGGGGGGTTAATCTCGTATAATTCACCCCTCCACTTT. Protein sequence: CASSQRTGGLISYNSPLHF. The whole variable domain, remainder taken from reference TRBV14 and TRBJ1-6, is EAGVTQFPSHSVIEKGQTVTLRCDPISGHDNLYWYRRVMGKEIKFLLHFVKESKQDESGMPNNRFLAERTGGTYSTLKVQPAELEDSGVYFCASSQRTGGLISYNSPLHFGNGTRLTVT.

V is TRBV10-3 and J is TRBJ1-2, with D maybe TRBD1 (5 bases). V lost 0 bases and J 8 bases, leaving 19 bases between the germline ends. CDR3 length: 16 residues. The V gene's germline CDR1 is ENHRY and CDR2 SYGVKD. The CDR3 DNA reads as TGTGCCATCAGTGAGTCCGGGGGAGAGAGCAGTTCGGGCTACACCTTC. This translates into CAISESGGESSSGYTF.

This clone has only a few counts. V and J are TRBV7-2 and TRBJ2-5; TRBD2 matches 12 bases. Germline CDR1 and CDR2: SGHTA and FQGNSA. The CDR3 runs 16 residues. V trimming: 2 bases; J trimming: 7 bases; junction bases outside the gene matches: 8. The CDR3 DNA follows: TGTGCCAGCAGCTTAACGACTAGCGGGAGTGGTGGGACCCAGTACTTC. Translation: CASSLTTSGSGGTQYF.

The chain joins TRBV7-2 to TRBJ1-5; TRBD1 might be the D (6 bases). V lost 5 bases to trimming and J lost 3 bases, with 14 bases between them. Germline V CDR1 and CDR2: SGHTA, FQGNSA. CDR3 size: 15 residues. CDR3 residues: CASSAAGTNNQPQHF. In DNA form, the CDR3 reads TGTGCCAGCAGCGCAGCCGGGACAAACAATCAGCCCCAGCATTTT.

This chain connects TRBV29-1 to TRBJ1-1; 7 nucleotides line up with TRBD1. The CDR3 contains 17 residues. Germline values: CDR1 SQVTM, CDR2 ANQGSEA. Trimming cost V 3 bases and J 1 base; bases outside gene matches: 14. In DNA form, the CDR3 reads TGCAGCGTTGAGGGTAGCGTCAAGGGGGCGACGAACACTGAAGCTTTCTTT. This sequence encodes CSVEGSVKGATNTEAFF.

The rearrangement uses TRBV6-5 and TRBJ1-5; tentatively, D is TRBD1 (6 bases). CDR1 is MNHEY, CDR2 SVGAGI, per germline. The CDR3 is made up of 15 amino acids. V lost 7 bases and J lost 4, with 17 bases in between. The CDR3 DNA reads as TGTGCCAGCACAGTAGAACAGGGAAAAAATCAGCCCCAGCATTTT. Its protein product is CASTVEQGKNQPQHF.

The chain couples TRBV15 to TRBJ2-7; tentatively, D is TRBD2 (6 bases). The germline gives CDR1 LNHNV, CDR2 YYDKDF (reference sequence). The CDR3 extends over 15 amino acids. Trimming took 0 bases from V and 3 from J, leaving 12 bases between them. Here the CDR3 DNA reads TGTGCCACCAGCAGAGATAGGGGACTTGTCTACGAGCAGTACTTC. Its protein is CATSRDRGLVYEQYF.